This T cell receptor beta chain is from a study of cytomegalovirus exposure and HLA in healthy donors. The primer mix had 60 Vbeta and 13 Jbeta primers. Generated by immunoSEQ multiplex PCR, the TCRdb table keeps only in-frame clones and is missing some. The sample has tens of thousands of clones; roughly 77% are singletons. This TCR was recovered from a man aged 35-49 years in good health and CMV-seronegative. The sequencing input was PBMCs.

The CDR3 sequence: CASSLGLFSGSVTGELFF. The CDR3 DNA reads as TGTGCCAGCAGCTTGGGGCTATTTAGCGGGAGTGTCACCGGGGAGCTGTTTTTT. V gene TRBV5-6 combines with J gene TRBJ2-2; 9 bases are shared with TRBD2. Germline values: CDR1 SGHDT, CDR2 YYEEEE. CDR3 size: 18 residues. Losses at the gene ends were 0 bases for V and 4 bases for J; bases not matched to a gene: 10.